This TCR beta chain originates from a study of CD8+CD57+ T cells in acquired aplastic anemia. This clonotype showed up many times. Those patients picked for sequencing had displayed CD8+CD57+ cell expansion on flow cytometry. The study profiled TCR beta VDJ and CDR3 using genomic DNA as template. TCRdb fed the reads into MiXCR, producing one record per CDR3 protein. The sample gives about 170,000 distinct CDR3 sequences, around half of which show up once; about 1% is in the top ten. Trimming took 0 bases from V and 5 from J, leaving 11 bases between them. The CDR3 totals 15 residues. CDR1 WSHSY and CDR2 SAAADI come from the germline V gene.

This sequence originates from a human donor with aplastic anemia. Sequenced sample: sorted CD4+, CD8+, or CD8+CD57+ T cells (not recorded which) from PBMCs. The rearrangement joins TRBV10-2 to TRBJ1-5, with D tentatively TRBD1 (5 bases). CDR3 nucleotides: TGCGCCAGCAGTGAGTCTGGAGGGGCCCATCAGCCCCAGCATTTT. Translation gives CASSESGGAHQPQHF.